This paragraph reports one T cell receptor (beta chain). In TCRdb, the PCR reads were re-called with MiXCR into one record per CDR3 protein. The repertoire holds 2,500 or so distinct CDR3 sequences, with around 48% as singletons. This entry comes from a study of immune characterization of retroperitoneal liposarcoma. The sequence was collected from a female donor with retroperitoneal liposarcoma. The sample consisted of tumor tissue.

CDR3 DNA: TGTGCCAGCAGCCCCCTAGCGGGAGAGCCAGATACGCAGTATTTT. It yields the protein CASSPLAGEPDTQYF. The chain carries TRBV6-8 and TRBJ2-3, with 10 bases that match TRBD2. Germline V gene lookup returns CDR1 MNHGY and CDR2 SAAAGT. The CDR3 is made up of 15 amino acids. Trimming took 6 bases from V and 4 from J; bases not matched to a gene: 7.